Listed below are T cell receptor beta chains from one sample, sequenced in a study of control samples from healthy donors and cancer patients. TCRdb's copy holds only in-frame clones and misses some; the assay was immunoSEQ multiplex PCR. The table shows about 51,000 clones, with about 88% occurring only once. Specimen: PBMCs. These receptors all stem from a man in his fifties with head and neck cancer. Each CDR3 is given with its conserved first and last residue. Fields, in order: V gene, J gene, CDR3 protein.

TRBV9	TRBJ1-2	CASSASGGYTF
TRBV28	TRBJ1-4	CASRTGWEKLFF
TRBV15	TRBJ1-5	CATSSGRGIGNQPQHF
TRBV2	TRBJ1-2	CASSEVTGGGYGYTF
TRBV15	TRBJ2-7	CATSRSSLWLRASYEQYF
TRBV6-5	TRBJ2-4	CASSYSLDRLNIQYF
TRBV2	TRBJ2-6	CASRLGANVLTF
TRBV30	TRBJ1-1	CAWRVGYTEAFF
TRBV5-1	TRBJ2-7	CASTVGGGTYEQYF
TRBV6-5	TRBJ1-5	CASRAVLVEPQHF
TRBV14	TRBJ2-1	CASSPRQGRGPHNEQFF
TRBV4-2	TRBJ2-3	CASSQDQGGRLDTQYF
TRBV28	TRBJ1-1	CASSIRVGEAFF
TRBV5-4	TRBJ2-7	CASSFGLAGEQYF
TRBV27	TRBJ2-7	CASSLALGFSYEQYF
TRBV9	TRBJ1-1	CASSVVGESTEAFF
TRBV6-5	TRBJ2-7	CASGQVRGEQYF